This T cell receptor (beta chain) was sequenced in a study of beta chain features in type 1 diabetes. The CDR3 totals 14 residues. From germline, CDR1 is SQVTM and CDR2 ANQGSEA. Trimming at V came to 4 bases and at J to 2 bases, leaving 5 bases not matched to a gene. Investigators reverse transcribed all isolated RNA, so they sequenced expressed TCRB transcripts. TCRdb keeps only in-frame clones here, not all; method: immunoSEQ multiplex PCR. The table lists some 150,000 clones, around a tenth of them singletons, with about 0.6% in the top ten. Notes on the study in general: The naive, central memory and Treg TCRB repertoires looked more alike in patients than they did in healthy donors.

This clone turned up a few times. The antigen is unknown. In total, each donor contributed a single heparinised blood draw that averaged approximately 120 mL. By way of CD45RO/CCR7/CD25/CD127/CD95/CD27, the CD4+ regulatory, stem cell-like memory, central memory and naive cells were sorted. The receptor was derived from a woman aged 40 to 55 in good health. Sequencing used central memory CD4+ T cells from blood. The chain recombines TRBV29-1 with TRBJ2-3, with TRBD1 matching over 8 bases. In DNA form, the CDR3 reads TGCAGCGTTGGTTGGGGACAGGACACAGATACGCAGTATTTT. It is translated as CSVGWGQDTDTQYF.